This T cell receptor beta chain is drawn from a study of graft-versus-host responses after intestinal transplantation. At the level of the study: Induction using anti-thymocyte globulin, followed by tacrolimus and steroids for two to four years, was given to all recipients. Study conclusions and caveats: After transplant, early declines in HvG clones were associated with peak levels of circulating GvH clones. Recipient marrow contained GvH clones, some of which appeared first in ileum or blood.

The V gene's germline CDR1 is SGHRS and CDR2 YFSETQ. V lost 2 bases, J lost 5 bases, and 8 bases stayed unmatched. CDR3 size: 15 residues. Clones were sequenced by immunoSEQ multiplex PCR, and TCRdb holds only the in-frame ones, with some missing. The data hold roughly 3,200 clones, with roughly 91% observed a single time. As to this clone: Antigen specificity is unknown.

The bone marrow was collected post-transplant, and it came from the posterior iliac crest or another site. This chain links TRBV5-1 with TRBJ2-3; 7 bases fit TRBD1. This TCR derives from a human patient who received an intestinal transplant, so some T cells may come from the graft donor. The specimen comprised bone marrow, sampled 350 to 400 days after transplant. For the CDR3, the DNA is TGCGCCAGCAGCTTCGAGGGGGCTCTTTTAGATACGCAGTATTTT. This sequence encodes CASSFEGALLDTQYF.